These T cell receptor beta chains were read from a single sample in a study of T cells in Graves' hyperthyroidism and ophthalmopathy. TCRdb recomputed calls from the multiplex PCR reads with MiXCR, one row per CDR3 protein. Here the sample spans fewer than 110,000 distinct CDR3 sequences, more than 15% being singletons. The sequencing input was blood. The origin of the receptors is a woman in her fifties or sixties with Graves' hyperthyroidism. CDR3s include the opening cysteine and the closing phenylalanine or tryptophan. A D gene is named only where the DNA matches it firmly. Clone sizes are given selectively: once, few, many, or a class where the clone is expanded.

J gene	V gene	D gene	clone size	CDR3 DNA	CDR3 protein
TRBJ1-2	TRBV29-1	TRBD1	-	TGCAGCGTCCGGGGGACAGGGGAATATGGCTACACCTTC	CSVRGTGEYGYTF
TRBJ2-3	TRBV28	TRBD2	many	TGTGCCAGCAACGAGCCGGGACTAGCGGGAGATACGCAGTATTTT	CASNEPGLAGDTQYF
TRBJ2-2	TRBV3-1	TRBD1	many	TGTGCCAGCAGCCACTATTGGACAGGGCCCACCGGGGAGCTGTTTTTT	CASSHYWTGPTGELFF
TRBJ1-1	TRBV20-1	-	many	TGCAGTGCTAGGGGGGGCGAGCCCACTGAAGCTTTCTTT	CSARGGEPTEAFF
TRBJ1-4	TRBV18	-	many	TGTGCCAGCTCACCACCGAGGGGATCAACTAATGAAAAACTGTTTTTT	CASSPPRGSTNEKLFF
TRBJ1-1	TRBV28	-	many	TGTGCCAGCAGTTCCCCGGCAAACACTGAAGCTTTCTTT	CASSSPANTEAFF
TRBJ1-4	TRBV6-1	-	many	TGTGCCAGCAGCTCCTACGCTGTCGGGGTTGGGGAAAAACTGTTTTTT	CASSSYAVGVGEKLFF
TRBJ1-6	TRBV5-1	-	many	TGCGCCAGCAGCTTGGCGCCGACGGACTATTCACCCCTCCACTTT	CASSLAPTDYSPLHF
TRBJ2-7	TRBV30	TRBD2	-	TGTGCCTGGAGTGTATTAGCGGGGGGTGGAAATGAGCAGTACTTC	CAWSVLAGGGNEQYF
TRBJ2-1	TRBV28	TRBD1	many	TGTGCCAGCACCTGGGGGACAGAATACAATGAGCAGTTCTTC	CASTWGTEYNEQFF
TRBJ2-3	TRBV5-1	TRBD2	many	TGCGCCAGCAGCATAGGGACTACCCAAGATACGCAGTATTTT	CASSIGTTQDTQYF
TRBJ1-1	TRBV11-3	-	-	TGTGCCAGCAGCTTAGATCGGTTTGGGCAGGCTGTTTCGGGCACTGAAGCTTTCTTT	CASSLDRFGQAVSGTEAFF
TRBJ2-1	TRBV11-2	-	many	TGTGCCAGCAGCTTAGGCCGGAACTACAATGAGCAGTTCTTC	CASSLGRNYNEQFF
TRBJ2-3	TRBV11-2	-	-	TGTGCCAGCAGCTTCCGAGGGGGCGGGAGTACAGATACGCAGTATTTT	CASSFRGGGSTDTQYF
TRBJ2-1	TRBV28	-	many	TGTGCCAGCAGCCTAACGACCCCGACAGCCAATGAGCAGTTCTTC	CASSLTTPTANEQFF
TRBJ2-5	TRBV28	-	many	TGTGCCAGCAGTCCGTATGGGGAGGAGACCCAGTACTTC	CASSPYGEETQYF
TRBJ2-5	TRBV3-1	TRBD2	many	TGTGCCAGTTCCGGGACTAGTATTGAGACCCAGTACTTC	CASSGTSIETQYF
TRBJ1-1	TRBV6-5	-	many	TGTGCCAGCAGTTACTCCCCATACGGGGAAGCTTTCTTT	CASSYSPYGEAFF
TRBJ2-7	TRBV28	TRBD1	few	TGTGCCAGCACCTCGCGCCGGACAGGAGCCTACGAGCAGTACTTC	CASTSRRTGAYEQYF
TRBJ2-5	TRBV5-1	TRBD1	many	TGCGCCAGCAGACCTGACAGGGGGCAAGAGACCCAGTACTTC	CASRPDRGQETQYF
TRBJ2-1	TRBV4-2	TRBD2	many	TGTGCCAGCAGCCGAAGGACTAGTTCCTACAATGAGCAGTTCTTC	CASSRRTSSYNEQFF
TRBJ2-3	TRBV6-1	TRBD2	many	TGTGCCAGCCCCGGCGGGTGGGAGGGGACAGATACGCAGTATTTT	CASPGGWEGTDTQYF
TRBJ1-1	TRBV2	-	-	TGTGCCAGCATTCCGAACACTGAAGCTTTCTTT	CASIPNTEAFF
TRBJ2-1	TRBV7-2	-	many	TGTGCCAGCAGCTCAGCTAGGGCTGAGCAGTTCTTC	CASSSARAEQFF
TRBJ2-5	TRBV12-3/TRBV12-4	TRBD2	-	TGTGCCAGCAGGTCTAGCGGGAGGAGCGGGGAGACCCAGTACTTC	CASRSSGRSGETQYF
TRBJ2-7	TRBV7-2	TRBD2	many	TGTGCCAGCAGCCTAACTAGCGGGAGATCGTACGAGCAGTACTTC	CASSLTSGRSYEQYF
TRBJ2-5	TRBV15	-	few	TGTGCCACCAGCAGGGGACTGATACAAGAGACCCAGTACTTC	CATSRGLIQETQYF
TRBJ2-7	TRBV5-1	TRBD1	many	TGCGCCAGCAGCCTGGGACAGGTAGGGGACGAGCAGTACTTC	CASSLGQVGDEQYF
TRBJ2-7	TRBV20-1	TRBD2	many	TGCAGTGCCGAGGGCGGGAGGGCCTACGAGCAGTACTTC	CSAEGGRAYEQYF
TRBJ1-2	TRBV2	-	-	TGTGCCAGCAGTTCGGCGGGGAACTATGGCTACACCTTC	CASSSAGNYGYTF
TRBJ2-5	TRBV3-1	-	many	TGTGCCAGCAGCCAAGTAATGAGCGAAGGAGAGACCCAGTACTTC	CASSQVMSEGETQYF
TRBJ1-1	TRBV5-1	-	many	TGCGCCAGCAGCAGTACCAGCATGAACACTGAAGCTTTCTTT	CASSSTSMNTEAFF
TRBJ2-1	TRBV3-1	TRBD1	many	TGTGCCAGCAGCCACAGTACCGGACAGGGGGCCAATGAGCAGTTCTTC	CASSHSTGQGANEQFF
TRBJ1-5	TRBV6-2/TRBV6-3	TRBD1	many	TGTGCCAGCAGTTACTCGGGACAGACGGGACACCGGACTCTGAATCAGCCCCAGCATTTT	CASSYSGQTGHRTLNQPQHF
TRBJ2-2	TRBV25-1	TRBD1	many	TGTGCCAGCAGTGAAGCAGGACAGGGGTCCGGGGAGCTGTTTTTT	CASSEAGQGSGELFF
TRBJ2-3	TRBV7-9	-	many	TGTGCCAGCAGCTTAGGTGGGTCAGATACGCAGTATTTT	CASSLGGSDTQYF
TRBJ2-3	TRBV3-1	TRBD2	once	TGTGCCAGCAGCTCGCGACTAGCGACAGATACGCAGTATTTT	CASSSRLATDTQYF
TRBJ2-1	TRBV11-2	TRBD2	few	TGTGCCAGCAGCTTGGAACGGGGAGGGTACAATGAGCAGTTCTTC	CASSLERGGYNEQFF
TRBJ2-7	TRBV11-1	TRBD2	-	TGTGCCAGCAGCTTAGGAAGCGGGAGCTACGAGCAGTACTTC	CASSLGSGSYEQYF
TRBJ2-2	TRBV2	-	many	TGTGCCAGCAGTGTTCCTCGGGTCAGCTTATCCCTGGTTAACACCGGGGAGCTGTTTTTT	CASSVPRVSLSLVNTGELFF